These 9 T cell receptor beta chains share one sample of origin, sequenced in a study of shared clonotypes between healthy human individuals. Produced via immunoSEQ multiplex PCR; TCRdb's table is partial and in-frame only. The profile shows about 2 million clones, 85% to 95% of them singletons. The sample comprised naive CD4+ T cells sorted from blood. Subset specified: CD45RA+ positively selected. The source of these receptors is a man aged 18-30 years in good health.

This chain uses TRBV5-1 with TRBJ2-1; D is uncertain. The germline gives CDR1 SGHRS, CDR2 YFSETQ. The CDR3 consists of 16 residues. The V and J ends lost 0 bases and 0 bases respectively, with 10 bases between them. CDR3 amino acids: CASSLDGYSSYNEQFF. In DNA, the CDR3 is TGCGCCAGCAGCTTGGACGGCTACAGCTCCTACAATGAGCAGTTCTTC.

The rearrangement links TRBV19 to TRBJ1-2; TRBD1 might be the D (5 bases). The V gene's germline CDR1 is LNHDA and CDR2 SQIVND (reference sequence). V was cut by 6 bases and J by 6 bases, with 14 bases left in between. This CDR3 contains 13 residues. The CDR3 region has the DNA TGTGCCAGTAGAGCCGGCAAGGGGAATGGCTACACCTTC. Translated, it gives CASRAGKGNGYTF.

Note on this clone: In the same sample, other DNA sequences code for this CDR3. V gene TRBV5-1 combines with J gene TRBJ2-7; D call uncertain. The CDR3 consists of 13 residues. Trimming stripped 0 bases from V and 3 bases from J, with 7 bases between. Germline V gives CDR1 SGHRS, CDR2 YFSETQ. The CDR3 nucleotides read TGCGCCAGCAGCTTGGGCCGGAACTACGAGCAGTACTTC. This sequence encodes CASSLGRNYEQYF.

The chain carries TRBV18 and TRBJ2-7, with TRBD2 matching 11 bases. The J call is doubtful: the DNA matches TRBJ2-5 better. CDR3 length equals 16 residues. Per germline, CDR1 KGHSH and CDR2 LQKENI. CDR3 in amino acids: CASSGTSGRYGETQYF. The CDR3 coding sequence is TGTGCCAGCTCCGGGACTAGCGGTAGATATGGGGAGACCCAGTACTTC.

This clone occurred once. Other DNA sequences of this sample code for an identical CDR3. The V and J genes are TRBV7-6 and TRBJ2-1; D uncertain. The CDR3 runs 13 residues. V was cut by 3 bases and J by 2 bases, with 5 bases left in between. Germline-derived CDR1 and CDR2 are SGHVS and FNYEAQ. DNA of the CDR3: TGTGCCAGCAGCTTGGCCCCCTACAATGAGCAGTTCTTC. This gives the protein CASSLAPYNEQFF.

The chain employs TRBV6-5 and TRBJ2-7, with 9 bases fitting TRBD1. V lost 3 bases to trimming and J lost 2 bases; unmatched junction nucleotides: 5. The CDR3 contains 15 residues. Germline V CDR1 and CDR2: MNHEY, SVGAGI. The CDR3, as DNA: TGTGCCAGCAGTTATAGGACAGGGGATGCCTACGAGCAGTACTTC. This gives the protein CASSYRTGDAYEQYF.

This clone was detected only a few times. This rearrangement joins TRBV18 to TRBJ2-7, with D possibly TRBD1 on 5 matching bases. The CDR3 has 13 residues. CDR1 is KGHSH, CDR2 LQKENI, per germline. V was cut by 0 bases and J by 2 bases, with 5 bases left in between. The DNA of the CDR3 is TGTGCCAGCTCACCACCGGACACCTACGAGCAGTACTTC. This gives the protein CASSPPDTYEQYF. The full variable domain, its missing parts supplied by reference TRBV18 and TRBJ2-7, is NAGVMQNPRHLVRRRGQEARLRCSPMKGHSHVYWYRQLPEEGLKFMVYLQKENIIDESGMPKERFSAEFPKEGPSILRIQQVVRGDSAAYFCASSPPDTYEQYFGPGTRLTVT.

The chain carries TRBV30 and TRBJ1-5, with no clear D. CDR3 length: 15 residues. V lost 3 bases to trimming and J lost 5 bases, with 17 bases between them. Germline assignment: CDR1 GTSNPN and CDR2 SVGIG (reference sequence). This chain's CDR3 is CAWRSLGRTDQPQHF. CDR3 nucleotides: TGTGCCTGGAGATCACTCGGACGGACGGATCAGCCCCAGCATTTT.

The chain carries TRBV30 and TRBJ2-1, with 8 bases lining up with TRBD2. J was trimmed by 4 bases and V by 0 bases; bases with no gene match: 11. The CDR3 covers 17 residues. CDR1 GTSNPN and CDR2 SVGIG come from the germline V gene (reference sequence). In nucleotides, the CDR3 is TGTGCCTGGAGTGTACTTGGTAGCGGGGTCCTGTACAATGAGCAGTTCTTC. As protein: CAWSVLGSGVLYNEQFF.